The TCR beta chain under discussion was sequenced for a study of T cells expressing NK-cell markers. Across the study: Sorted CD3+CD56+NKG2C+, CD3+CD56+NKG2C- and CD3+CD56-NKG2C+ T cells supplied TCR beta repertoires.

Notes on the study in general: Among CD8+ T cells from five or six donors, dominant NKG2C+ clonotypes accounted for about 1.0-7.0%. Among four donors, these clonotypes also ranked first in the CD3+CD56-NKG2C+ fraction.

Of note for this clonotype: What it binds is not known.

CDR3 length equals 16 residues. In generating TCR beta cDNA, 5'RACE template switching with UMIs was used. TCRdb re-analyzed the 5' RACE reads; it lists each CDR3 protein once, without DNA. Here the sample table reports 200,000 to 300,000 distinct CDR3 sequences. The sample taken for sequencing was blood T cells: a sorted CD56 or NKG2C T cell subset, CD4+ or CD8+ T cells, or bulk PBMC T cells (not recorded which). This clonotype was sampled from a man between 18 and 35 years old in good health. The V gene is TRBV12-3 or TRBV12-4, the J gene TRBJ2-4; TCRdb's D call of TRBD1 is untestable without DNA. CDR3 in amino acids: CASSLLGQLAKNIQYF.